The present T cell receptor beta chain was sequenced within a study of blood T cell repertoires in COVID-19. Study at large: Collection of acute and convalescent COVID-19 samples took place in the United States, Italy and Spain. From T cells, B-cell-depleted T cells, or PBMCs came the material, which was cDNA or gDNA.

Generated by immunoSEQ multiplex PCR, the TCRdb table keeps only in-frame clones and is missing some. This sample has more than 200,000 clones, with 84% found just once. The source material was peripheral blood. This TCR came from a man in his sixties with acute or convalescent COVID-19.

The DNA of the CDR3 is TGTGCCAGCAAGGGACAGGGAAGGGGTGGCTACACCTTC. This codes for CASKGQGRGGYTF. The chain combines TRBV28 with TRBJ1-2, with 9 bases lining up with TRBD1. J was trimmed by 7 bases and V by 7 bases; bases with no gene match: 7. The CDR3 runs to 13 residues. CDR1 and CDR2 from the germline V gene are MDHEN and SYDVKM.